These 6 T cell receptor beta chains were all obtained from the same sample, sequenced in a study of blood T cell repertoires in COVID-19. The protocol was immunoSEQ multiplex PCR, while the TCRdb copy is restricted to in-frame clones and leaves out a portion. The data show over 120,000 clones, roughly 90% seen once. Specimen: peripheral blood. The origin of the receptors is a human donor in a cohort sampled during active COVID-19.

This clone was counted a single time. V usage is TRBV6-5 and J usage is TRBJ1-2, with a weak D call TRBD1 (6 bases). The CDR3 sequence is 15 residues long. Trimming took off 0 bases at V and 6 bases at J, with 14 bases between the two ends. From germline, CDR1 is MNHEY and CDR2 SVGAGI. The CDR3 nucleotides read TGTGCCAGCAGTTACTCCGAGGGGGGGCGGGATGGCTACACCTTC. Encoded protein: CASSYSEGGRDGYTF.

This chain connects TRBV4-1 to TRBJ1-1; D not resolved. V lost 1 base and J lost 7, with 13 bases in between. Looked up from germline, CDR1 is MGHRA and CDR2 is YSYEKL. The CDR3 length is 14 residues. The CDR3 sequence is CASSQVVSLYEAFF. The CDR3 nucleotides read TGCGCCAGCAGCCAAGTAGTCTCACTTTATGAAGCTTTCTTT.

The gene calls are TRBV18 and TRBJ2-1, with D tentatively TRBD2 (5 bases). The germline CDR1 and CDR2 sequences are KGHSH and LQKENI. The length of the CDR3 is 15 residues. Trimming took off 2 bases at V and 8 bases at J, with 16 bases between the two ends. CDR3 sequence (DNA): TGTGCCAGCTCACCATCACCGGGGAGAGCCCATGAGCAGTTCTTC. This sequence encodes CASSPSPGRAHEQFF.

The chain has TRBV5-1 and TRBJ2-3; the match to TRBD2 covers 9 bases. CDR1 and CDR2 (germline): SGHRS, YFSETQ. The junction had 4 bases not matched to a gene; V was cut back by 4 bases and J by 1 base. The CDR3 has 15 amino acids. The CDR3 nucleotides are TGCGCCAGCAGCATAGCGGGGGCTCGCACAGATACGCAGTATTTT. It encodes CASSIAGARTDTQYF.

The CDR3 spells CAWSGETQYF. In DNA, the CDR3 is TGTGCCTGGTCGGGAGAGACCCAGTACTTC. This chain connects TRBV30 to TRBJ2-5; D is ambiguous. The V gene's germline CDR1 is GTSNPN and CDR2 SVGIG (reference sequence). The CDR3 extends over 10 amino acids. Trimming shortened V by 5 bases and J by 4 bases, and 5 bases separated the two germline ends.

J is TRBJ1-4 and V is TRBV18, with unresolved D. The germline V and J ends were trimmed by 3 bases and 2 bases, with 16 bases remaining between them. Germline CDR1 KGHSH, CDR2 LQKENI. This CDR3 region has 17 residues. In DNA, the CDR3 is TGTGCCAGCTCACCGTCACCAGGTTTTACGACTAATGAAAAACTGTTTTTT. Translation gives CASSPSPGFTTNEKLFF.